This TCR beta chain was identified in a study of blood T cell repertoires in COVID-19. Study-wide background: Samples representing acute and convalescent COVID-19 were sourced from the United States, Italy and Spain. The cDNA or gDNA used as material had been derived from T cells, B-cell-depleted T cells, or PBMCs.

This CDR3 is 14 amino acids long. The germline gives CDR1 WNHNN, CDR2 SYGVQD (reference sequence). V lost 7 bases, J lost 6 bases, and 9 bases stayed unmatched. In the original workflow: Reference gene primer amplification in the assay estimated nucleated cell counts. The data were produced by immunoSEQ multiplex PCR, yet TCRdb's version contains in-frame clones alone and is incomplete. For V, J and clone size, that table is used; D and trimming come from the DNA. The profile covers 310,000 or so clones, with around 90% appearing a single time and 2% to 2.5% taken by the ten largest. The rearrangement uses TRBV10-1 and TRBJ2-1, with 7 bases that match TRBD2. This receptor was identified in a woman between 50 and 59 years old who had recovered from COVID-19. The sequencing input was peripheral blood. CDR3 bases: TGCGCCAGCACCCGGGAGGAGCGGGCCAATGAGCAGTTCTTC. Amino acid sequence: CASTREERANEQFF.